The sequence of this TCR beta chain was determined in a study of control samples from healthy donors and cancer patients. TCRdb's table, derived via immunoSEQ multiplex PCR, lists solely in-frame clones and lacks some. The table has around 100,000 clones, roughly 90% seen once. This CDR3 has 14 amino acids. V lost 1 base and J lost 9; bases outside the gene matches: 0. Germline lookup yields CDR1 MNHEY and CDR2 SVGAGI. Sequencing was carried out using PBMCs. This sequence originates from a man aged 60-69 years with lung cancer. The rearrangement joins TRBV6-5 to TRBJ1-6; 10 bases align to TRBD1. DNA for the CDR3: TGTGCCAGCAGTTACTGGACAGGGGGTTCACCCCTCCACTTT. Protein: CASSYWTGGSPLHF.